This TCR beta chain was recovered during a study of T cells in Graves' hyperthyroidism and ophthalmopathy. The CDR3 sequence is 14 residues long. Trimming shortened V by 8 bases and J by 0 bases, and 10 bases separated the two germline ends. CDR1 and CDR2 from the germline V gene are MNHEY and SMNVEV (reference sequence). These patients, aged 18 to 65, had recently diagnosed hyperthyroidism lasting under 2 months. The PBMCs had their origin in 10 ml of fresh peripheral blood. This clonotype was counted ten times or more. Amplified TCR beta CDR3 regions derived from RNA transcripts. Initially, a first-round RT-PCR of the TCR CDR3 employed the HTBI primer set. TCRdb recomputed calls from the multiplex PCR reads with MiXCR, one row per CDR3 protein. The sample lists about 560,000 distinct CDR3 sequences, roughly a sixth occurring once.

Sequences were obtained from blood. This receptor was obtained from a young woman with Graves' hyperthyroidism. The chain has TRBV27 and TRBJ1-4; perhaps TRBD1 as D (6 bases). CDR3 sequence (DNA): TGTGCCAGCTCCCGGACAGCAACTAATGAAAAACTGTTTTTT. Amino acids: CASSRTATNEKLFF. The whole variable domain, remainder taken from reference TRBV27 and TRBJ1-4, is EAQVTQNPRYLITVTGKKLTVTCSQNMNHEYMSWYRQDPGLGLRQIYYSMNVEVTDKGDVPEGYKVSRKEKRNFPLILESPSPNQTSLYFCASSRTATNEKLFFGSGTQLSVL.